These T cell receptor beta chains were read from a single sample in a study of tumor-infiltrating lymphocytes in localized non-small cell lung cancer. Method: immunoSEQ multiplex PCR; TCRdb's copy keeps in-frame clones and lacks some. The sample carries 10,000 to 15,000 clones, 66% recorded once. The sequencing input was lung tumor tissue. The receptors come from a human donor with non-small cell lung cancer. The CDR3 runs from the conserved cysteine through the conserved F or W. The order of the fields is clone size, V gene, D gene, J gene, CDR3 DNA, CDR3 protein. The D gene is left open where the match is weak. Where a row states a size, it is once, few, many or the class of an expanded clone; other rows omit it.

-,TRBV28,-,TRBJ2-5,TGTGCCAGCATAAACTACGGGACCGAAGAGACCCAGTACTTC,CASINYGTEETQYF
-,TRBV5-1,TRBD1,TRBJ1-2,TGCGCCAGCAGCTTTCCGGGACAGGTCTATGGCTACACCTTT,CASSFPGQVYGYTF
-,TRBV4-1,TRBD1,TRBJ2-4,TGCGCCAGCAGCCACCGCCTAGACAGGGGTAAGGGAAACATTCAGTACTTC,CASSHRLDRGKGNIQYF
-,TRBV5-4,-,TRBJ1-2,TGTGCCAGCAGCTTCGTGGACGGCAGTATGTATGGCTACACCTTC,CASSFVDGSMYGYTF
-,TRBV18,TRBD1,TRBJ1-2,TGTGCCAGCTCACCACCGGACAGGGGTCTCTATGGCTACACCTTC,CASSPPDRGLYGYTF
-,TRBV6-5,-,TRBJ1-5,TGTGCCAGCAGTACGGGGGGTGGGCAGCCCCAGCATTTT,CASSTGGGQPQHF
-,TRBV30,-,TRBJ1-3,TGTGCCTGGAGTGTACTACCGGGAAACACCATATATTTT,CAWSVLPGNTIYF
-,TRBV7-9,-,TRBJ1-1,TGTGCCAGCAGCGGCGGGGGTATCACTGAAGCTTTCTTT,CASSGGGITEAFF
-,TRBV5-1,-,TRBJ2-7,TGCGCCAGCAGCTTAGGAGGGGCCGGCTACGAGCAGTACTTC,CASSLGGAGYEQYF
-,TRBV5-1,-,TRBJ2-3,TGCGCCAGCAGCTTTAGCGAGTGGACAGATACGCAGTATTTT,CASSFSEWTDTQYF
-,TRBV29-1,-,TRBJ2-7,TGCAGCGTTGCGGATGCCGGGACTCCTGGGCGGAGGGAGCAGTACTTC,CSVADAGTPGRREQYF
few,TRBV27,TRBD2,TRBJ2-5,TGTGCCAGCAGTTTATCGACGGGGGGTGGAGAGACCCAGTACTTC,CASSLSTGGGETQYF
-,TRBV7-9,TRBD2,TRBJ2-5,TGTGCCAGCAGCCCGCCGGGGGGAGAGACCCAGTACTTC,CASSPPGGETQYF
-,TRBV28,TRBD2,TRBJ2-1,TGTGCCAGCATGGGAGGGTTCGATGAGCAGTTCTTC,CASMGGFDEQFF
-,TRBV2,-,TRBJ1-1,TGTGCCAGCAGTGAAGGGGCAAGGGGAACTGAAGCTTTCTTT,CASSEGARGTEAFF
-,TRBV5-6,TRBD1,TRBJ1-1,TGTGCCAGCAGCTCCAGGACAGGGGGAGCTTTCTTT,CASSSRTGGAFF
medium-sized,TRBV18,-,TRBJ1-4,TGTGCCAGCTCCCACGCTTCGGGCGGAGGGGAAAAACTGTTTTTT,CASSHASGGGEKLFF
-,TRBV5-6,-,TRBJ1-4,TGTGCCAGCAGCAGGAGGGGCAGTGAAAAACTGTTTTTT,CASSRRGSEKLFF
-,TRBV5-1,-,TRBJ2-2,TGCGCCAGCAGCTTATCGTTGATGAGCACCGGGGAGCTGTTTTTT,CASSLSLMSTGELFF
-,TRBV5-6,-,TRBJ2-5,TGTGCCAGCAGCTTGGGATGGGGTCGGGAGACCCAGTACTTC,CASSLGWGRETQYF
-,TRBV18,-,TRBJ2-1,TGTGCCAGCTCACCACCCTCTAGAACTGAGCAGTTCTTC,CASSPPSRTEQFF
-,TRBV15,-,TRBJ1-5,TGTGCCACCAGCAGAGATCGGGGGGGAGGAGGACAGCCCCAGCATTTT,CATSRDRGGGGQPQHF
few,TRBV10-3,TRBD1,TRBJ1-2,TGTGCCATCAGCCCGACAGGGAGTGGCTACACCTTC,CAISPTGSGYTF
-,TRBV15,-,TRBJ2-5,TGTGCCACCAGCAGTGAAGTGGGGGAGACCCAGTACTTC,CATSSEVGETQYF
-,TRBV7-9,TRBD2,TRBJ2-7,TGTGCCAGCAGCCCAACGATCCTAGCGGGAGACGAGCAGTACTTC,CASSPTILAGDEQYF
once,TRBV5-5,TRBD2,TRBJ2-7,TGTGCCAGCAGCTTTCGGGGGGGTTGGACCCGAACGAGTTTGGGATACGAGCAGTACTTC,CASSFRGGWTRTSLGYEQYF
-,TRBV11-2,-,TRBJ1-1,TGTGCCAGCAGCACCGGGGTAGGGACAGCTTTCTTT,CASSTGVGTAFF